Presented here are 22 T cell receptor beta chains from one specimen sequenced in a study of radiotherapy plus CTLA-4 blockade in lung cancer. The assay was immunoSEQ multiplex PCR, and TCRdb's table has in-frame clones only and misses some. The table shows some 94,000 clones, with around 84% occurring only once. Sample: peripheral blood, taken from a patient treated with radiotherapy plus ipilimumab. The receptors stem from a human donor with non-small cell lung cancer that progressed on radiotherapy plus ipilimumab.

CDR3 sequence (DNA): TGTGCCAGCAGTCCGACTAGCGGGAGCCAAGAGACCCAGTACTTC. This sequence encodes CASSPTSGSQETQYF. The rearrangement uses TRBV6-6 and TRBJ2-5; 12 bases line up with TRBD2. V gave up 5 bases and J gave up 1 base; unmatched junction bases: 2. CDR3 length: 15 amino acids. In germline, CDR1 is MNHNY, CDR2 SVGAGI (reference sequence).

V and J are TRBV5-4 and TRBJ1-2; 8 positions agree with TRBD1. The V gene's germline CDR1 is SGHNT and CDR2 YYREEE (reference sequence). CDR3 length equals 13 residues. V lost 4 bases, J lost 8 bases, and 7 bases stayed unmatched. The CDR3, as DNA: TGTGCCAGCAGCACCCGGACAGGGACGGGCTACACCTTC. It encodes CASSTRTGTGYTF.

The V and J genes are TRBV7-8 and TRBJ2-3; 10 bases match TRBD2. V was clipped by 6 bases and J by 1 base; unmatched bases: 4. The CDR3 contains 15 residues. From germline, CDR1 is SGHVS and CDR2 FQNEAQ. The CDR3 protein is CASSPGTSGTDTQYF. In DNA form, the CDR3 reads TGTGCCAGCAGTCCAGGGACTAGCGGCACAGATACGCAGTATTTT.

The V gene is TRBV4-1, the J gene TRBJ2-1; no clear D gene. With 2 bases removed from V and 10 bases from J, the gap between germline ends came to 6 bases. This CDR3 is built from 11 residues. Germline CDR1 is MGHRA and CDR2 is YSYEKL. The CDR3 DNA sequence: TGCGCCAGCAGCCAACTGCGGGAGCAGTTCTTC. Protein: CASSQLREQFF.

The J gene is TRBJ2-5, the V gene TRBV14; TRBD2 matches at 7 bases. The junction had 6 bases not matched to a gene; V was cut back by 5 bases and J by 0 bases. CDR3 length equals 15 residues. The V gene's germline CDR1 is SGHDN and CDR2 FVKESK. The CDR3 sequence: CASSKLLANQETQYF. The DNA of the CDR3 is TGTGCCAGCAGCAAACTACTAGCGAACCAAGAGACCCAGTACTTC.

The CDR3 region has the DNA TGTGCCAGCAGCTTGGAACGGACTAGCAAATACAATGAGCAGTTCTTC. Protein product: CASSLERTSKYNEQFF. This rearrangement joins TRBV11-3 to TRBJ2-1; 8 bases line up with TRBD2. V lost 3 bases to trimming and J lost 4 bases; unmatched junction nucleotides: 8. CDR3 length: 16 amino acids. From germline, CDR1 is SGHNT and CDR2 YENEEA.

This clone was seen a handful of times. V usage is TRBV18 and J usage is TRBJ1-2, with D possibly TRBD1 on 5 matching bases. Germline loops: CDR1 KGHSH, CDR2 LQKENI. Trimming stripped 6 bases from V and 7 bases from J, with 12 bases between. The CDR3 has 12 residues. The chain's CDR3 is CASSSDIFGYTF. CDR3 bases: TGTGCCAGCTCGTCGGACATATTTGGCTACACCTTC.

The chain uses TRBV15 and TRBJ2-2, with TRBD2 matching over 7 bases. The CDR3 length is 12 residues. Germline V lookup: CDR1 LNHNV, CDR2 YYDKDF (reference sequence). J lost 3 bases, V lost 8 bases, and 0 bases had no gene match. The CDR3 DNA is TGTGCCACCGGGGGGGACACCGGGGAGCTGTTTTTT. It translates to CATGGDTGELFF.

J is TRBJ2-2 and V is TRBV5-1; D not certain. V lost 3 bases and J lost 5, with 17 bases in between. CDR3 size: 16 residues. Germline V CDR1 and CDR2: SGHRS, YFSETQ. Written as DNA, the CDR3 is TGCGCCAGCAGCTATGGCAGAGCCACCCAGACCGGGGAGCTGTTTTTT. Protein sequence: CASSYGRATQTGELFF.

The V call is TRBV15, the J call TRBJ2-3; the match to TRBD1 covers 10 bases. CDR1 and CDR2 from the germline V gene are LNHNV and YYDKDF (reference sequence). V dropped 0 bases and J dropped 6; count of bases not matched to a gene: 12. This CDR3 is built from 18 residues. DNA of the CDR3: TGTGCCACCAGCAGAGATGAGGACGGGACAGGGGTTCGGGATACGCAGTATTTT. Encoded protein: CATSRDEDGTGVRDTQYF.

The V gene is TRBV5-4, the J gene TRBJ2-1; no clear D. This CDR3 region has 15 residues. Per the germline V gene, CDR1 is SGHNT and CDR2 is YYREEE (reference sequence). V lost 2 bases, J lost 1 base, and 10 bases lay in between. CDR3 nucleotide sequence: TGTGCCAGCAGCTTACCGGGTAGATCCTACAATGAGCAGTTCTTC. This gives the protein CASSLPGRSYNEQFF.

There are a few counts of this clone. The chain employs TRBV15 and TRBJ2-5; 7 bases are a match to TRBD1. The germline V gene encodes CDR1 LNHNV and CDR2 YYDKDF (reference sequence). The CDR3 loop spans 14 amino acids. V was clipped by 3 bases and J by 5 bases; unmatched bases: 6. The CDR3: CATSSDRAFETQYF. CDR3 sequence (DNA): TGTGCCACCAGCAGCGACAGGGCCTTCGAGACCCAGTACTTC.

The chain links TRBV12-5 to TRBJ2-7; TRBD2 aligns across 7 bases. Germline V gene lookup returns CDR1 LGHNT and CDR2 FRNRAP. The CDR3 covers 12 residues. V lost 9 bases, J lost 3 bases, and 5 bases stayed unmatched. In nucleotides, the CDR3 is TGTGCTAGCAGGACGGGAGGCTACGAGCAGTACTTC. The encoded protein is CASRTGGYEQYF.

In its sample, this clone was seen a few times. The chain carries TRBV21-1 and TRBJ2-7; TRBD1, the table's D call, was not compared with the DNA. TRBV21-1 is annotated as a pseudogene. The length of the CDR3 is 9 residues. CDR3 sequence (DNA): TGTGCCAGCAGCAAACCCAGGTACTTC. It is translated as CASSKPRYF.

CDR3 sequence: CASSLFVPRIGNEQFF. CDR3 nucleotide sequence: TGTGCCAGCAGCTTGTTCGTCCCGCGAATCGGTAATGAGCAGTTCTTC. This chain uses TRBV5-5 with TRBJ2-1, with D unresolved. The V and J ends lost 1 base and 7 bases respectively, with 18 bases between them. From germline, CDR1 is SGHKS and CDR2 YYEKEE (reference sequence). The CDR3 extends over 16 amino acids.

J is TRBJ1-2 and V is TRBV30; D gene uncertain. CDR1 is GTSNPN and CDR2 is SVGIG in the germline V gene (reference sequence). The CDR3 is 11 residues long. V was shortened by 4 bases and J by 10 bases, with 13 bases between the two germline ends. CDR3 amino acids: CAWIRGEFYTF. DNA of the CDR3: TGTGCCTGGATACGGGGTGAATTCTACACCTTC.

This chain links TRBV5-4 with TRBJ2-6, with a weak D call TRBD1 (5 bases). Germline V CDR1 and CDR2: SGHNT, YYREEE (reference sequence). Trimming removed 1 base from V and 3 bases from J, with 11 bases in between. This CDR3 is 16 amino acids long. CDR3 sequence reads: CASSLPGLGGANVLTF. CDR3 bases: TGTGCCAGCAGCTTGCCAGGGTTGGGTGGGGCCAACGTCCTGACTTTC.

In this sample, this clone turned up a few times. CDR3 in amino acids: CATGRAREQYF. As DNA, the CDR3 is TGTGCCACAGGGAGGGCTCGCGAGCAGTACTTC. J is TRBJ2-7 and V is TRBV27; 7 nucleotides line up with TRBD2. The CDR3 is 11 amino acids. Germline values: CDR1 MNHEY, CDR2 SMNVEV (reference sequence). V trimming: 10 bases; J trimming: 6 bases; junction bases outside the gene matches: 6.

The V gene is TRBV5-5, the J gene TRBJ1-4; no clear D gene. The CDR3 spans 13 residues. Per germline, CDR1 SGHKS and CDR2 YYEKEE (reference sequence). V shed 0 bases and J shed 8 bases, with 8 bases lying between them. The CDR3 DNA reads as TGTGCCAGCAGCTTGGTGTTCGGGGAAAAACTGTTTTTT. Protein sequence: CASSLVFGEKLFF.

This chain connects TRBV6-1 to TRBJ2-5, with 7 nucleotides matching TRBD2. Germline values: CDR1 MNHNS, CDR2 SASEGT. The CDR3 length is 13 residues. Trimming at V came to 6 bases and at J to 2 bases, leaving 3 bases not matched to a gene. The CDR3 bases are TGTGCCAGCAGGTCTAGCGGACAAGAGACCCAGTACTTC. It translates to CASRSSGQETQYF.

In DNA form, the CDR3 reads TGCAGCGTTGTGGTTGGGGGCTACGAGCAGTACGTC. This codes for CSVVVGGYEQYV. The chain links TRBV29-1 to TRBJ2-7; the D call may be TRBD1 or TRBD2 (5 bases each). CDR1 and CDR2 from the germline V gene are SQVTM and ANQGSEA. The CDR3 is 12 amino acids. Trimming shortened V by 4 bases and J by 3 bases, and 10 bases separated the two germline ends.

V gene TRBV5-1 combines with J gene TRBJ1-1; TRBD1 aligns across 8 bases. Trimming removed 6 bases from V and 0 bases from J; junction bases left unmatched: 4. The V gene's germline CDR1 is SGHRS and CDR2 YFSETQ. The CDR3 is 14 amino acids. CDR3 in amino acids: CASKDRAMNTEAFF. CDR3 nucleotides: TGCGCCAGCAAGGACAGGGCAATGAACACTGAAGCTTTCTTT.